The 27 T cell receptor beta chains in this list originate from one sample, sequenced in a study of cytomegalovirus exposure and HLA in healthy donors. This PCR relied on a set of 60 Vbeta primers and 13 Jbeta primers. Assay: immunoSEQ multiplex PCR; the TCRdb copy retains only in-frame clones and omits some. The sample lists around 150,000 clones, roughly 79% occurring once. The sample comprised PBMCs. Receptor source: a woman between 50 and 59 years old in good health and CMV-seropositive.

V usage is TRBV6-5 and J usage is TRBJ1-1; D perhaps matches TRBD1 (6 bases). CDR3 length: 15 residues. The V gene lost 2 bases and the J gene lost 1 base, with 11 bases spanning the gap. Germline values: CDR1 MNHEY, CDR2 SVGAGI. CDR3 amino acids: CASSYTSRGNTEAFF. The DNA for the CDR3 is TGTGCCAGCAGTTACACATCCAGGGGGAACACTGAAGCTTTCTTT.

This chain uses TRBV4-2 with TRBJ1-1; the D is unclear. The CDR3 spans 13 residues. Germline lookup yields CDR1 LGHNA and CDR2 YNFKEQ. The ends were cut back, 0 bases at V and 7 bases at J, with 9 bases in the middle. The CDR3 region is CASSQEWAIEAFF. The CDR3 DNA reads as TGTGCCAGCAGCCAAGAATGGGCTATTGAAGCTTTCTTT.

Remarks on this clone: The same CDR3 can be traced to other DNA sequences in this sample. The chain is built from TRBV9 and TRBJ2-3, with TRBD2 as a possible D gene (7 bases). Trimming took 4 bases from V and 4 from J, leaving 19 bases between them. The CDR3 loop spans 16 amino acids. Germline CDR1 and CDR2: SGDLS and YYNGEE. CDR3 residues: CASSPQGGGKADTQYF. The CDR3 bases are TGTGCCAGCAGCCCCCAAGGGGGGGGAAAAGCAGATACGCAGTATTTT.

This clone has just a few counts. The rearrangement joins TRBV6-1 to TRBJ2-2; 11 nucleotides line up with TRBD2. Germline assignment: CDR1 MNHNS and CDR2 SASEGT. There are 16 residues in the CDR3. V was clipped by 4 bases and J by 3 bases; unmatched bases: 4. The CDR3 region has the DNA TGTGCCAGCAGTGTCACTAGCGGGAGTTACACCGGGGAGCTGTTTTTT. Translated, it gives CASSVTSGSYTGELFF.

The rearrangement links TRBV19 to TRBJ1-2; 7 bases fit TRBD1. Losses at the gene ends were 3 bases for V and 8 bases for J; bases not matched to a gene: 6. The CDR3 runs 13 residues. Looked up from germline, CDR1 is LNHDA and CDR2 is SQIVND (reference sequence). CDR3 in amino acids: CASSIGQVGGYTF. The CDR3 DNA is TGTGCCAGTAGTATCGGACAGGTGGGAGGCTACACCTTC.

The V gene is TRBV7-2, the J gene TRBJ2-3; D ambiguous. Germline V gives CDR1 SGHTA, CDR2 FQGNSA. This CDR3 contains 12 residues. Deletions cut 2 bases from V and 6 bases from J, with 6 bases between. The CDR3 loop reads CASSLRDDTQYF. The CDR3 DNA sequence: TGTGCCAGCAGCTTAAGAGATGATACGCAGTATTTT.

This chain connects TRBV18 to TRBJ2-3, with TRBD2 identical over 9 bases. The CDR3 sequence is 15 residues long. CDR1 is KGHSH, CDR2 LQKENI, per germline. V lost 1 base and J lost 5; bases outside the gene matches: 4. The CDR3 loop is CASSPQRGVGDTQYF. CDR3 nucleotides: TGTGCCAGCTCACCACAGCGGGGGGTTGGAGATACGCAGTATTTT.

The chain carries TRBV28 and TRBJ2-7; 10 positions match TRBD1. Looked up from germline, CDR1 is MDHEN and CDR2 is SYDVKM. The CDR3 runs 14 residues. Trimming removed 7 bases from V and 7 bases from J; junction bases left unmatched: 10. The DNA for the CDR3 is TGTGCCAGCACCCTCCGGGACAGGGGAGGGGAGCAGTACTTC. It encodes CASTLRDRGGEQYF.

The gene calls are TRBV19 and TRBJ2-1, with D maybe TRBD2 (5 bases). Germline loops: CDR1 LNHDA, CDR2 SQIVND (reference sequence). The CDR3 spans 15 residues. V was pared by 4 bases and J by 7 bases, with 17 bases between. The CDR3 DNA follows: TGTGCCAGTAGTAACCACCGGACTGTCGGAAATGAGCAGTTCTTC. Its translation: CASSNHRTVGNEQFF.

This clone was detected once. This chain joins TRBV7-2 and TRBJ1-5; D unresolved. V was pared by 0 bases and J by 4 bases, with 7 bases between. This CDR3 comprises 14 residues. CDR1 and CDR2 (germline): SGHTA, FQGNSA. The CDR3 protein is CASSLAQINQPQHF. DNA for the CDR3: TGTGCCAGCAGCTTAGCCCAGATAAATCAGCCCCAGCATTTT.

V usage is TRBV5-8 and J usage is TRBJ2-7; D is possibly TRBD1 (5 bases). Trimming pared 3 bases from V and 5 bases from J, leaving 12 bases between. The length of the CDR3 is 13 residues. CDR1 and CDR2 from the germline V gene are SGHTS and YDEGEE. The CDR3 sequence is CASSSRDVNEQYF. The CDR3 nucleotides read TGTGCCAGCAGCTCCAGGGATGTCAACGAGCAGTACTTC.

This chain joins TRBV10-3 and TRBJ2-7; D remains ambiguous. The CDR3 contains 13 residues. CDR1 ENHRY and CDR2 SYGVKD come from the germline V gene. V lost 9 bases to trimming and J lost 5 bases, with 17 bases between them. The CDR3 DNA follows: TGTGCCATACGGTCCCTGCAGGAAAACGAGCAGTACTTC. Residues: CAIRSLQENEQYF.

Note on this clone: At one of its ends the junction is not consistent with the germline gene, which may arise from a read error. This chain links TRBV7-7 with TRBJ2-5, with D perhaps TRBD2 (6 bases). This CDR3 comprises 15 residues. Germline-derived CDR1 and CDR2 are SSHAT and FNYEAQ (reference sequence). DNA for the CDR3: TGTGCTAGCAGCTTAGCAGGGACTCTAGGGGAGACCCAGTACTTC. Its protein product is CASSLAGTLGETQYF.

This clone was seen a few times. The same CDR3 arises from other DNA sequences in this sample as well. J is TRBJ1-3 and V is TRBV6-6, with D possibly being TRBD1 (6 bases). CDR3 length equals 16 residues. Looked up from germline, CDR1 is MNHNY and CDR2 is SVGAGI (reference sequence). Trimming stripped 5 bases from V and 2 bases from J, with 16 bases between. This chain's CDR3 is CASSQLRGATGNTIYF. CDR3 nucleotide sequence: TGTGCCAGCAGTCAACTACGGGGGGCAACTGGAAACACCATATATTTT.

The chain carries TRBV19 and TRBJ1-5, with 9 bases identical to TRBD1. Trimming cost V 7 bases and J 1 base; bases outside gene matches: 5. The CDR3 has 15 amino acids. Germline CDR1 and CDR2: LNHDA and SQIVND (reference sequence). CDR3 residues: CASNKDRGSNQPQHF. As DNA, the CDR3 is TGTGCCAGTAATAAAGACAGGGGGAGCAATCAGCCCCAGCATTTT.

This clone was counted once. The V gene is TRBV21-1, the J gene TRBJ1-5. TRBV21-1 is classified as a pseudogene. The CDR3 spans 15 residues. The CDR3 here is CASSKAFPFDQPQHF. The CDR3 bases are TGTGCCAGCAGCAAAGCGTTCCCTTTCGATCAGCCCCAGCATTTT.

The CDR3 is CASSSGQGVAYTEAFF. The CDR3 DNA follows: TGTGCCAGTAGTTCGGGACAGGGGGTTGCGTACACTGAAGCTTTCTTT. The rearrangement joins TRBV19 to TRBJ1-1, with TRBD1 identical over 11 bases. CDR3 length equals 16 residues. Germline CDR1 LNHDA, CDR2 SQIVND (reference sequence). The ends lost 5 bases at V and 3 bases at J; junction bases unmatched: 8.

This clone occurred a few times. V gene TRBV6-6 combines with J gene TRBJ1-6; maybe TRBD1 (5 bases). The V end was cut by 4 bases, the J end by 6 bases, with 7 bases between. This CDR3 contains 13 residues. In germline, CDR1 is MNHNY, CDR2 SVGAGI (reference sequence). This CDR3 reads CASSWDFNSPLHF. The CDR3 nucleotides are TGTGCCAGCAGTTGGGACTTTAATTCACCCCTCCACTTT.

The rearrangement uses TRBV9 and TRBJ1-1, with 8 bases matching TRBD1. Trimming removed 3 bases from V and 7 bases from J; junction bases left unmatched: 8. CDR3 length: 14 residues. Per the germline V gene, CDR1 is SGDLS and CDR2 is YYNGEE. The CDR3 DNA reads TGTGCCAGCAGCGGTACCGGGACAGGCAGTGAAGCTTTCTTT. This codes for CASSGTGTGSEAFF.

The chain is built from TRBV6-1 and TRBJ2-2; perhaps TRBD1 as D (8 bases). Germline CDR1 reads MNHNS; CDR2 reads SASEGT. The CDR3 loop spans 14 amino acids. Trimming took off 11 bases at V and 1 base at J, with 14 bases between the two ends. Here the CDR3 DNA reads TGTGCCGGGGGGGGGACAGGGAACACCGGGGAGCTGTTTTTT. Amino acid sequence: CAGGGTGNTGELFF.

This clone came up once. This chain uses TRBV6-5 with TRBJ2-1; TRBD2 matches at 8 bases. Germline V gene sequence: CDR1 MNHEY, CDR2 SVGAGI. The ends lost 4 bases at V and 7 bases at J; junction bases unmatched: 9. The CDR3 loop spans 15 amino acids. CDR3 DNA sequence: TGTGCCAGCAGTTTCGAGCGGGGGCCTTTGAATGAGCAGTTCTTC. This translates into CASSFERGPLNEQFF.

The chain carries TRBV7-6 and TRBJ1-1, with a tentative D call TRBD1 (5 bases). The V gene lost 3 bases and the J gene lost 7 bases, with 12 bases spanning the gap. The germline gives CDR1 SGHVS, CDR2 FNYEAQ. This CDR3 comprises 13 residues. CDR3 DNA: TGTGCCAGCAGCTTGAATCTGGGGGGTGAAGCTTTCTTT. Translating it yields CASSLNLGGEAFF.

A single count supports this clone. The CDR3 bases are TGCAGCGTGGCCGACAGGAGCTCTAACTATGGCTACACCTTC. It yields the protein CSVADRSSNYGYTF. V and J are TRBV29-1 and TRBJ1-2, with a tentative D call TRBD1 (6 bases). The CDR3 contains 14 residues. Trimming stripped 6 bases from V and 0 bases from J, with 14 bases between. From germline, CDR1 is SQVTM and CDR2 ANQGSEA. Drawing the rest from reference TRBV29-1 and TRBJ1-2, the complete variable domain is SAVISQKPSRDICQRGTSLTIQCQVDSQVTMMFWYRQQPGQSLTLIATANQGSEATYESGFVIDKFPISRPNLTFSTLTVSNMSPEDSSIYLCSVADRSSNYGYTFGSGTRLTVV.

V gene TRBV12-2 combines with J gene TRBJ2-2; the table's D call of TRBD1 was not tested on the DNA. TRBV12-2 is labeled a pseudogene. The CDR3 totals 20 residues. This chain's CDR3 is CASRLTRDRGRLANTGELFF. CDR3 in DNA: TGTGCAAGTCGCTTAACCCGGGACAGGGGAAGACTAGCCAACACCGGGGAGCTGTTTTTT.

This clone showed up just a few times. The chain uses TRBV30 and TRBJ1-2; 7 bases agree with TRBD1. With V trimmed by 6 bases and J by 8 bases, 12 bases remained unmatched. The length of the CDR3 is 13 residues. Germline CDR1 is GTSNPN and CDR2 is SVGIG (reference sequence). The CDR3 coding sequence is TGTGCCTGCAGTCGGGACAGACCCCGAGGCTACACCTTC. It yields the protein CACSRDRPRGYTF. Full variable domain (missing parts from reference TRBV30 and TRBJ1-2): SQTIHQWPATLVQPVGSPLSLECTVEGTSNPNLYWYRQAAGRGLQLLFYSVGIGQISSEVPQNLSASRPQDRQFILSSKKLLLSDSGFYLCACSRDRPRGYTFGSGTRLTVV.

The V and J genes are TRBV10-3 and TRBJ2-5; the D gene is possibly TRBD1 (5 bases). V was shortened by 3 bases and J by 7 bases, with 12 bases between the two germline ends. The CDR3 is 13 amino acids. CDR1 is ENHRY and CDR2 is SYGVKD in the germline V gene. This CDR3 reads CAISEILQVTQYF. For the CDR3, the DNA is TGTGCCATCAGTGAAATACTACAGGTGACCCAGTACTTC.

This chain uses TRBV7-3 with TRBJ2-5; 12 nucleotides line up with TRBD2. The CDR3 loop spans 15 amino acids. V dropped 5 bases and J dropped 5; count of bases not matched to a gene: 6. The germline V gene encodes CDR1 SGHTA and CDR2 FQGTGA. The CDR3 nucleotides read TGTGCCAGCAGCCAAGCCGGGACTAGCGGGGAGACCCAGTACTTC. Translated, it gives CASSQAGTSGETQYF.